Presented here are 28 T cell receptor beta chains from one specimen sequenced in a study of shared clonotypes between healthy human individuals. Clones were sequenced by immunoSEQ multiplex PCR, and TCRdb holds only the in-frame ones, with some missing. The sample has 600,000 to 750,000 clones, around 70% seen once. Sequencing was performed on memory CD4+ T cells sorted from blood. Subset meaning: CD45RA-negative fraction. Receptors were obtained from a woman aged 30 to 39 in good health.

CDR3 DNA sequence: TGCGCCAGCAGCCAGAAGGCGTCCCCGAACACCGGGGAGCTGTTTTTT. It codes for CASSQKASPNTGELFF. The chain combines TRBV4-1 with TRBJ2-2; D remains ambiguous. The V gene's germline CDR1 is MGHRA and CDR2 YSYEKL. There are 16 residues in the CDR3. V was cut by 3 bases and J by 0 bases, with 11 bases left in between.

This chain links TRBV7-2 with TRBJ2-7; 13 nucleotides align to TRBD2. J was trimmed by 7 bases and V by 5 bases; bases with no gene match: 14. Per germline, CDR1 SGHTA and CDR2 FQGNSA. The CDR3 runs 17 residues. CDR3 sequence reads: CASSPGLAGDPSGEQYF. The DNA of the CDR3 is TGTGCCAGCAGCCCTGGACTAGCGGGAGACCCGTCGGGGGAGCAGTACTTC.

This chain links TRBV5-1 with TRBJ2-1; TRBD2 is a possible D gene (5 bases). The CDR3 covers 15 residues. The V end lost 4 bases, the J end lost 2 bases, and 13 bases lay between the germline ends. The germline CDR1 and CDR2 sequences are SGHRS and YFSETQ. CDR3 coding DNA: TGCGCCAGCAGCACTGACTACCCAACCTACAATGAGCAGTTCTTC. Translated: CASSTDYPTYNEQFF.

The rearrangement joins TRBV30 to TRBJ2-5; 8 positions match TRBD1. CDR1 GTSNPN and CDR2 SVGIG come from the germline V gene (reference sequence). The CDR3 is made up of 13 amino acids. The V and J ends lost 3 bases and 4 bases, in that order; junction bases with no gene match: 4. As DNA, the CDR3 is TGTGCCTGGAGCGGACAGGGATTAGAGACCCAGTACTTC. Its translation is CAWSGQGLETQYF.

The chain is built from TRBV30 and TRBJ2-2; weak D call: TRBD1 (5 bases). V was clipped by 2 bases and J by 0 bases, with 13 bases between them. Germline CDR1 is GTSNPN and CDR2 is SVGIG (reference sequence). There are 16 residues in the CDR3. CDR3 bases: TGTGCCTGGAGTTTAGGTAGGACATCGAACACCGGGGAGCTGTTTTTT. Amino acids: CAWSLGRTSNTGELFF. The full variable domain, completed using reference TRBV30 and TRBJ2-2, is SQTIHQWPATLVQPVGSPLSLECTVEGTSNPNLYWYRQAAGRGLQLLFYSVGIGQISSEVPQNLSASRPQDRQFILSSKKLLLSDSGFYLCAWSLGRTSNTGELFFGEGSRLTVL.

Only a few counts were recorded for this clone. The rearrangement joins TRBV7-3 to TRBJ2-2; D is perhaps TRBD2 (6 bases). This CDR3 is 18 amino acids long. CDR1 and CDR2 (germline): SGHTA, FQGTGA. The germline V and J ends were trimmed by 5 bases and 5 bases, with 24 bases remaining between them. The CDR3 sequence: CASSTPLGSSVGTGELFF. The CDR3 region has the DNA TGTGCCAGCAGCACCCCCTTGGGGTCTAGCGTTGGGACCGGGGAGCTGTTTTTT. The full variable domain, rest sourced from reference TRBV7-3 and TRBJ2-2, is GAGVSQTPSNKVTEKGKYVELRCDPISGHTALYWYRQSLGQGPEFLIYFQGTGAADDSGLPNDRFFAVRPEGSVSTLKIQRTERGDSAVYLCASSTPLGSSVGTGELFFGEGSRLTVL.

The CDR3 DNA reads TGTGCCAGCAGTAACAGGGAGGCTAACTATGGCTACACCTTC. Translated: CASSNREANYGYTF. The rearrangement joins TRBV27 to TRBJ1-2; the D gene is possibly TRBD1 (6 bases). The V and J ends lost 5 bases and 0 bases respectively, with 10 bases between them. The CDR3 spans 14 residues. The germline gives CDR1 MNHEY, CDR2 SMNVEV (reference sequence).

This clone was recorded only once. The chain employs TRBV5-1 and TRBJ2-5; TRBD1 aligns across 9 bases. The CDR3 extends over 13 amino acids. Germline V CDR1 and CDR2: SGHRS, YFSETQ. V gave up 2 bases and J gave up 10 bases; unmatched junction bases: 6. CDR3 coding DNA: TGCGCCAGCAGCTTCCGGGACAGGGCGATCCAGTACTTC. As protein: CASSFRDRAIQYF.

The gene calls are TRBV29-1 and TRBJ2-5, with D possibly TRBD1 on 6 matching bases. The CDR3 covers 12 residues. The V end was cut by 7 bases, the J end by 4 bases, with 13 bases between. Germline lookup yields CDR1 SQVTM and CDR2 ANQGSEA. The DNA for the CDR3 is TGCAGCGGGTGGGGGCGGACAGAGACCCAGTACTTC. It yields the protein CSGWGRTETQYF. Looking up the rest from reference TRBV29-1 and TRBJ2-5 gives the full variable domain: SAVISQKPSRDICQRGTSLTIQCQVDSQVTMMFWYRQQPGQSLTLIATANQGSEATYESGFVIDKFPISRPNLTFSTLTVSNMSPEDSSIYLCSGWGRTETQYFGPGTRLLVL.

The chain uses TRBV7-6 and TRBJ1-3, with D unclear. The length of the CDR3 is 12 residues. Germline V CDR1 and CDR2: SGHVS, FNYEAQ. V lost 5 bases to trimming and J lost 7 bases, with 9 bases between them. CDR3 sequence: CASSRNGNTIYF. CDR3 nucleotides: TGTGCCAGCAGCCGTAATGGGAACACCATATATTTT. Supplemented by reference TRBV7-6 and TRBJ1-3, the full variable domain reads GAGVSQSPRYKVTKRGQDVALRCDPISGHVSLYWYRQALGQGPEFLTYFNYEAQQDKSGLPNDRFSAERPEGSISTLTIQRTEQRDSAMYRCASSRNGNTIYFGEGSWLTVV.

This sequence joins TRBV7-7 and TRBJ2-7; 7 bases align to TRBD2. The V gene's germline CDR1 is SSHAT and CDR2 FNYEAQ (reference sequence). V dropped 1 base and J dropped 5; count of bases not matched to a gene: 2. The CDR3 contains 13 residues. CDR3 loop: CASSLGGGNEQYF. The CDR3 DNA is TGTGCCAGCAGCTTAGGCGGGGGAAACGAGCAGTACTTC. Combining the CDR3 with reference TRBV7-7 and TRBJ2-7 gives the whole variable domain GAGVSQSPRYKVTKRGQDVTLRCDPISSHATLYWYQQALGQGPEFLTYFNYEAQPDKSGLPSDRFSAERPEGSISTLTIQRTEQRDSAMYRCASSLGGGNEQYFGPGTRLTVT.

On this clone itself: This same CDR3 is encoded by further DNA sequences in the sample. The CDR3 bases are TGCGCCAGCAGCTTGAGCAGCACAGATACGCAGTATTTT. It specifies CASSLSSTDTQYF. This rearrangement joins TRBV5-1 to TRBJ2-3; unclear D gene. The CDR3 runs to 13 residues. V lost 1 base, J lost 0 bases, and 3 bases lay in between. Germline V lookup: CDR1 SGHRS, CDR2 YFSETQ.

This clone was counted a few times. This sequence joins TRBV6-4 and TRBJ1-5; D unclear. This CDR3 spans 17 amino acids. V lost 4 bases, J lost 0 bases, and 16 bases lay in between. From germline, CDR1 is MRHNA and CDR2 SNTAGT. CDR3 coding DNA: TGTGCCAGCAGTGCCTTAAAAGGACGTCGTAGCAATCAGCCCCAGCATTTT. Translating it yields CASSALKGRRSNQPQHF.

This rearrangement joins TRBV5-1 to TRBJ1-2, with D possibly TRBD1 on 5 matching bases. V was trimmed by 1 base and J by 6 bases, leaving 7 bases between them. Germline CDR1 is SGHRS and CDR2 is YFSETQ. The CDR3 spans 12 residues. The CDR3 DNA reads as TGCGCCAGCAGCTTGCAGGGCGATGGCTACACCTTC. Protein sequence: CASSLQGDGYTF.

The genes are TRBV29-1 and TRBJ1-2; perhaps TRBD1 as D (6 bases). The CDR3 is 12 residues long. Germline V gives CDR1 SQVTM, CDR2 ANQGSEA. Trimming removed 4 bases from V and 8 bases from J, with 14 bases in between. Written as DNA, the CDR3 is TGCAGCGTTGGTCAACACAGGGTCGGCTACACCTTC. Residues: CSVGQHRVGYTF.

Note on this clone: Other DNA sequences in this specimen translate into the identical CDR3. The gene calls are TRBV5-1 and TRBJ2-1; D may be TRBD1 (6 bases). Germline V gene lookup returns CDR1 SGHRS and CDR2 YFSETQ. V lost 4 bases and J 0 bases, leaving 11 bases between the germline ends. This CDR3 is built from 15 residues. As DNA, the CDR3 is TGCGCCAGCAGCCGGGACACCCTCTCCTACAATGAGCAGTTCTTC. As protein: CASSRDTLSYNEQFF.

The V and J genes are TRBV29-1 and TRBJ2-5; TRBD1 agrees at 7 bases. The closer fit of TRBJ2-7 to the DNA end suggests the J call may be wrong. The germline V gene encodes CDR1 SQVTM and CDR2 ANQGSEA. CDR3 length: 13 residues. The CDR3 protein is CSVRQGRDYEQYF. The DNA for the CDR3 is TGCAGCGTTAGACAGGGTAGGGACTACGAGCAGTACTTC.

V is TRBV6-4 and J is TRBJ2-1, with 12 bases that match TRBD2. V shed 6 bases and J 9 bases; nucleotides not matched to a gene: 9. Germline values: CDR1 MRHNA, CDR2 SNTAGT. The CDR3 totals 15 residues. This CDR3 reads CASSLRTSGIGEQFF. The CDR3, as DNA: TGTGCCAGCAGCCTAAGGACTAGCGGGATCGGTGAGCAGTTCTTC.

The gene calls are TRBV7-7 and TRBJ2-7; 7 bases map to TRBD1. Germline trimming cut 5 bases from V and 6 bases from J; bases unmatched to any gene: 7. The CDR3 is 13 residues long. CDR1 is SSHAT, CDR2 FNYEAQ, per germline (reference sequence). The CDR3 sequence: CASSPDREREQYF. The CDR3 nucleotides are TGTGCCAGCAGCCCCGACAGGGAACGCGAGCAGTACTTC.

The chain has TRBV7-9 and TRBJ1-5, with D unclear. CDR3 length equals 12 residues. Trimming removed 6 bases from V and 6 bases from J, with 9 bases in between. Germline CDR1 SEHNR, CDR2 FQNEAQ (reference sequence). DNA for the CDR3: TGTGCCAGCAGTCGAGATTTTCAGCCCCAGCATTTT. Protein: CASSRDFQPQHF.

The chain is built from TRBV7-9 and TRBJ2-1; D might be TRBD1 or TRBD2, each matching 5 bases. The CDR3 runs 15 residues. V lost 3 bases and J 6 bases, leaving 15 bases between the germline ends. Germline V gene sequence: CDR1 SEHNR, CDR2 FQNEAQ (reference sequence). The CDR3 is CASSFSGTGPNEQFF. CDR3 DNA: TGTGCCAGCAGCTTTTCAGGGACGGGTCCCAATGAGCAGTTCTTC.

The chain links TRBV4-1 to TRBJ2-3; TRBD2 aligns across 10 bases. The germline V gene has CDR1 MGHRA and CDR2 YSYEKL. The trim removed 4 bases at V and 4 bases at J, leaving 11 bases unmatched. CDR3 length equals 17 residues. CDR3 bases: TGCGCCAGCAGCCTTTCGTCTAGCGGGAGTGGATCAGATACGCAGTATTTT. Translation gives CASSLSSSGSGSDTQYF.

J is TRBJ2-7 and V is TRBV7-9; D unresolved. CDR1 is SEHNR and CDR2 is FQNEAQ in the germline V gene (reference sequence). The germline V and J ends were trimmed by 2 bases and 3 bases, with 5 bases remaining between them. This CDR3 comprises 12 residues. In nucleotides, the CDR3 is TGTGCCAGCAGCTTAAAAAGCTACGAGCAGTACTTC. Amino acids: CASSLKSYEQYF.

CDR3 DNA: TGTGCCAGTAGTATGGGAGACAGGGCGTACGAGCAGTACTTC. Translation gives CASSMGDRAYEQYF. The V gene is TRBV19, the J gene TRBJ2-7; 7 bases fit TRBD1. Germline loops: CDR1 LNHDA, CDR2 SQIVND (reference sequence). V shed 3 bases, J shed 4 bases, and the junction held 6 bases outside the gene matches. There are 14 residues in the CDR3.

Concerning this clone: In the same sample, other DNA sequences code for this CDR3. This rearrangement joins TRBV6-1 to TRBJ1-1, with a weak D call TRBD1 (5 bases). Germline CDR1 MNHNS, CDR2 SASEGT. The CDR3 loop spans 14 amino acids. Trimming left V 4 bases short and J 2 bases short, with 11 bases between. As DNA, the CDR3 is TGTGCCAGCAGTGGGAGGGGCGGAAACACTGAAGCTTTCTTT. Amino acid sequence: CASSGRGGNTEAFF.

The CDR3 DNA reads TGTGCCAGCCTTCTTGAGACTCCAACCTACGAGCAGTACTTC. Its protein product is CASLLETPTYEQYF. The rearrangement links TRBV27 to TRBJ2-5; no reliable D call. The DNA matches TRBJ2-7 better at its end, which makes the J call doubtful. The CDR3 extends over 14 amino acids. Per germline, CDR1 MNHEY and CDR2 SMNVEV (reference sequence).

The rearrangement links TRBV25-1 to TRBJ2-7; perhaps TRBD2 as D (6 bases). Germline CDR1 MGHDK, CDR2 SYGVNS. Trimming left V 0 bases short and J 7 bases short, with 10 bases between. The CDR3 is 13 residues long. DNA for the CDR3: TGTGCCAGCAGTGAATATATCGGGGGAGAGCAGTACTTC. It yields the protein CASSEYIGGEQYF.

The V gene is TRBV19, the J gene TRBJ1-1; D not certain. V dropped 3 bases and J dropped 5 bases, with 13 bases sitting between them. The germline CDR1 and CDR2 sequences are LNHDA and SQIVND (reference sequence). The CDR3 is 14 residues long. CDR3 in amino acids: CASSIGQAGTEAFF. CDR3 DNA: TGTGCCAGTAGTATCGGGCAGGCGGGGACTGAAGCTTTCTTT.